What follows are 23 T cell receptor beta chains derived from one specimen sequenced in a study of blood T cell repertoires in COVID-19. The method was immunoSEQ multiplex PCR; TCRdb's version includes in-frame clones alone and lacks a portion of them. The sample comprises about 250,000 clones, 75% to 85% of which are singletons, and 5.1% rests with the top ten. Material for sequencing was peripheral blood. All receptors come from a man between 45 and 60 years old with COVID-19, enrolled during active disease.

The V gene is TRBV27, the J gene TRBJ2-1; TRBD2 agrees at 10 bases. Germline lookup yields CDR1 MNHEY and CDR2 SMNVEV (reference sequence). Trimming removed 6 bases from V and 0 bases from J; junction bases left unmatched: 5. This CDR3 is built from 16 residues. The CDR3 is CASRSGTSVSYNEQFF. CDR3 nucleotides: TGTGCCAGCAGGTCCGGGACTAGCGTCTCCTACAATGAGCAGTTCTTC.

Comments on this clone: This same CDR3 is encoded by further DNA sequences in the sample. This chain connects TRBV9 to TRBJ1-3, with D maybe TRBD1 (5 bases). Germline V gene lookup returns CDR1 SGDLS and CDR2 YYNGEE. This CDR3 is built from 14 residues. V lost 3 bases, J lost 3 bases, and 10 bases lay in between. CDR3 sequence: CASSDRGSGNTIYF. In DNA form, the CDR3 reads TGTGCCAGCAGCGATAGGGGAAGTGGAAACACCATATATTTT.

The chain has TRBV11-2 and TRBJ1-2, with D possibly TRBD1 on 5 matching bases. CDR1 SGHAT and CDR2 FQNNGV come from the germline V gene. The CDR3 sequence is 13 residues long. V was shortened by 5 bases and J by 7 bases, with 14 bases between the two germline ends. The CDR3: CASSTYRMSGYTF. DNA for the CDR3: TGTGCCAGCAGCACCTACAGGATGTCTGGCTACACCTTC.

Worth noting for this clone: At one end the junction does not follow the germline gene, possibly because of a read error. In nucleotides, the CDR3 is TGTGCTAGCAGCCGCCTAGCGGGGGGGCACAATGAGCAGTTCTTC. Its translation: CASSRLAGGHNEQFF. The rearrangement links TRBV7-7 to TRBJ2-1; 12 bases map to TRBD2. The germline V gene has CDR1 SSHAT and CDR2 FNYEAQ (reference sequence). This CDR3 has 15 residues.

This chain connects TRBV28 to TRBJ2-7; 8 bases align to TRBD1. The length of the CDR3 is 14 residues. CDR1 MDHEN and CDR2 SYDVKM come from the germline V gene. V lost 8 bases and J lost 1; bases outside the gene matches: 7. CDR3 sequence: CASLDRGRSYEQYF. The CDR3 region has the DNA TGTGCCAGCCTAGACAGGGGACGGTCCTACGAGCAGTACTTC.

This chain links TRBV7-2 with TRBJ1-1; 7 positions match TRBD1. Per the germline V gene, CDR1 is SGHTA and CDR2 is FQGNSA. The CDR3 has 14 residues. V was pared by 5 bases and J by 3 bases, with 6 bases of the junction left unmatched. The CDR3 DNA follows: TGTGCCAGCAGCCAACGGACAGGACACACTGAAGCTTTCTTT. Its translation is CASSQRTGHTEAFF. The complete variable domain, with remaining parts taken from reference TRBV7-2 and TRBJ1-1, reads GAGVSQSPSNKVTEKGKDVELRCDPISGHTALYWYRQSLGQGLEFLIYFQGNSAPDKSGLPSDRFSAERTGGSVSTLTIQRTQQEDSAVYLCASSQRTGHTEAFFGQGTRLTVV.

The genes are TRBV4-2 and TRBJ2-5, with D perhaps TRBD2 (6 bases). Germline V gene sequence: CDR1 LGHNA, CDR2 YNFKEQ. The CDR3 extends over 14 amino acids. Trimming stripped 3 bases from V and 6 bases from J, with 14 bases between. CDR3 residues: CASSQEGISQTQYF. Written as DNA, the CDR3 is TGTGCCAGCAGCCAGGAGGGAATCTCACAGACCCAGTACTTC.

The rearrangement joins TRBV7-2 to TRBJ2-2; a possible D gene is TRBD2 (5 bases). Trimming cost V 1 base and J 6 bases, with 12 bases left between them. The CDR3 is made up of 15 amino acids. Per germline, CDR1 SGHTA and CDR2 FQGNSA. CDR3 in amino acids: CASSLGSGLPGELFF. In nucleotides, the CDR3 is TGTGCCAGCAGCTTAGGTTCGGGGTTACCCGGGGAGCTGTTTTTT.

This chain joins TRBV24-1 and TRBJ2-1; a possible D gene is TRBD2 (5 bases). The germline gives CDR1 KGHDR, CDR2 SFDVKD. This CDR3 is 15 amino acids long. Trimming took 0 bases from V and 8 from J, leaving 13 bases between them. The CDR3 loop reads CATSDLLRGTDEQFF. In DNA form, the CDR3 reads TGTGCCACCAGTGATTTGCTCCGGGGAACGGATGAGCAGTTCTTC.

This chain links TRBV4-1 with TRBJ1-1, with 9 bases that match TRBD1. The CDR3 spans 14 residues. Germline assignment: CDR1 MGHRA and CDR2 YSYEKL. With 1 base clipped from V and 8 bases from J, the junction kept 5 bases outside the gene matches. The chain's CDR3 is CASSQGGQGLEAFF. CDR3 coding DNA: TGCGCCAGCAGCCAAGGGGGACAGGGACTGGAAGCTTTCTTT.

This clone turned up a few times. The V call is TRBV27, the J call TRBJ1-4; TRBD1 aligns across 10 bases. V lost 6 bases and J lost 7; bases outside the gene matches: 5. The CDR3 is made up of 14 amino acids. Germline lookup yields CDR1 MNHEY and CDR2 SMNVEV (reference sequence). The CDR3 DNA reads as TGTGCCAGCAGGAGACAGGGGGCACTTGAAAAACTGTTTTTT. Its protein is CASRRQGALEKLFF.

The chain carries TRBV5-1 and TRBJ1-6, with TRBD1 as a possible D gene (6 bases). Germline CDR1 SGHRS, CDR2 YFSETQ. The CDR3 runs to 15 residues. The V gene lost 4 bases and the J gene lost 3 bases, with 11 bases spanning the gap. CDR3 in amino acids: CASSNRDIYNSPLHF. The DNA of the CDR3 is TGCGCCAGCAGCAACCGGGACATCTATAATTCACCCCTCCACTTT.

This chain joins TRBV11-3 and TRBJ2-3; 13 bases align to TRBD2. V lost 3 bases, J lost 4 bases, and 4 bases stayed unmatched. CDR3 size: 16 residues. The V gene's germline CDR1 is SGHNT and CDR2 YENEEA. CDR3 protein: CASSFGLAGVADTQYF. CDR3 DNA sequence: TGTGCCAGCAGCTTCGGACTAGCGGGGGTTGCAGATACGCAGTATTTT.

The chain recombines TRBV5-1 with TRBJ2-5; D remains ambiguous. CDR1 is SGHRS and CDR2 is YFSETQ in the germline V gene. Trimming left V 0 bases short and J 3 bases short, with 9 bases between. CDR3 length: 14 amino acids. CDR3 coding DNA: TGCGCCAGCAGCTTGGTAGTATTTGAAGAGACCCAGTACTTC. Protein sequence: CASSLVVFEETQYF.

V is TRBV7-2 and J is TRBJ2-2, with a weak D call TRBD2 (6 bases). The V and J ends lost 1 base and 2 bases respectively, with 8 bases between them. The CDR3 has 15 residues. CDR1 and CDR2 from the germline V gene are SGHTA and FQGNSA. DNA of the CDR3: TGTGCCAGCAGCTTAGGCGGGACTAACACCGGGGAGCTGTTTTTT. This translates into CASSLGGTNTGELFF.

The rearrangement joins TRBV19 to TRBJ2-6; D remains ambiguous. CDR3 length: 16 amino acids. The germline V and J ends were trimmed by 4 bases and 0 bases, with 10 bases remaining between them. Germline V lookup: CDR1 LNHDA, CDR2 SQIVND (reference sequence). CDR3 amino acids: CASSKLVLSGANVLTF. In nucleotides, the CDR3 is TGTGCCAGTAGTAAGCTAGTTCTCTCTGGGGCCAACGTCCTGACTTTC.

The CDR3 here is CASSLLPRAPGNYGYTF. Here the CDR3 DNA reads TGTGCCAGCAGCTTACTCCCCCGGGCCCCGGGAAACTATGGCTACACCTTC. V is TRBV7-9 and J is TRBJ1-2; D is unresolved. The germline CDR1 and CDR2 sequences are SEHNR and FQNEAQ (reference sequence). V was shortened by 2 bases and J by 2 bases, with 18 bases between the two germline ends. The CDR3 runs 17 residues. Full variable domain (missing parts from reference TRBV7-9 and TRBJ1-2): DTGVSQNPRHKITKRGQNVTFRCDPISEHNRLYWYRQTLGQGPEFLTYFQNEAQLEKSRLLSDRFSAERPKGSFSTLEIQRTEQGDSAMYLCASSLLPRAPGNYGYTFGSGTRLTVV.

The chain has TRBV11-2 and TRBJ1-2; no definite D call. Germline loops: CDR1 SGHAT, CDR2 FQNNGV. The CDR3 has 14 amino acids. Trimming removed 0 bases from V and 1 base from J, with 6 bases in between. In DNA, the CDR3 is TGTGCCAGCAGCTTAGACCGGTTTAACTATGGCTACACCTTC. Amino acids: CASSLDRFNYGYTF.

This chain links TRBV19 with TRBJ1-6; 7 bases agree with TRBD1. V was pared by 6 bases and J by 6 bases, with 5 bases of the junction left unmatched. CDR1 and CDR2 from the germline V gene are LNHDA and SQIVND (reference sequence). CDR3 length: 14 residues. CDR3 protein: CASSQTGLNSPLHF. The CDR3 DNA reads as TGTGCCAGTAGCCAGACAGGGCTTAATTCACCCCTCCACTTT.

This chain uses TRBV6-1 with TRBJ2-4; 8 bases map to TRBD1. CDR1 is MNHNS and CDR2 is SASEGT in the germline V gene. The V and J ends lost 3 bases and 3 bases, in that order; junction bases with no gene match: 10. The CDR3 contains 17 residues. The CDR3 reads CASSDWARGLGKNIQYF. Here the CDR3 DNA reads TGTGCCAGCAGTGATTGGGCCAGGGGGCTGGGCAAAAACATTCAGTACTTC.

The DNA of the CDR3 is TGTGCCAGCAGAACGGACAGCTATAATTCACCCCTCCACTTT. Amino acids: CASRTDSYNSPLHF. The chain joins TRBV14 to TRBJ1-6, with a weak D call TRBD1 (6 bases). CDR1 and CDR2 from the germline V gene are SGHDN and FVKESK. This CDR3 has 14 amino acids. V was pared by 6 bases and J by 3 bases, with 9 bases between. Full variable domain (remainder filled in from reference TRBV14 and TRBJ1-6): EAGVTQFPSHSVIEKGQTVTLRCDPISGHDNLYWYRRVMGKEIKFLLHFVKESKQDESGMPNNRFLAERTGGTYSTLKVQPAELEDSGVYFCASRTDSYNSPLHFGNGTRLTVT.

This chain joins TRBV4-3 and TRBJ1-2; the D gene is possibly TRBD1 (5 bases). Germline assignment: CDR1 LGHNA and CDR2 YSLEER. This CDR3 comprises 17 residues. Trimming took off 5 bases at V and 2 bases at J, with 21 bases between the two ends. This CDR3 reads CASSSATRTTQNYGYTF. CDR3 bases: TGCGCCAGCAGCTCCGCCACGAGGACAACCCAAAACTATGGCTACACCTTC.

The V and J genes are TRBV18 and TRBJ1-5, with 7 bases aligning to TRBD1. The CDR3 consists of 15 residues. Looked up from germline, CDR1 is KGHSH and CDR2 is LQKENI. Trimming cost V 3 bases and J 6 bases; bases outside gene matches: 8. The CDR3 bases are TGTGCCAGCTCACCGGGAGCACAGGGGACTCAGCCCCAGCATTTT. The encoded protein is CASSPGAQGTQPQHF.